This section outlines one TCR beta chain sequence together with its context. Profiling relied on immunoSEQ multiplex PCR, and the TCRdb table lists in-frame clones only, not all of them. The top ten hold roughly 4.5% of the sample, which has around 120,000 clones, roughly nine tenths seen once. The data belong to a study of blood T cell repertoires in COVID-19. Study context: Both acute and convalescent COVID-19 samples were obtained from the United States, Italy and Spain.

The CDR3 contains 16 residues. Germline trimming cut 5 bases from V and 5 bases from J; bases unmatched to any gene: 11. The germline CDR1 and CDR2 sequences are SGHAT and FQNNGV. This rearrangement joins TRBV11-2 to TRBJ1-1; 10 bases map to TRBD1. The receptor was derived from a man aged 55 to 70 with COVID-19, enrolled during active disease. Sequencing was carried out using peripheral blood. CDR3 amino acids: CASSGGTGVGRTEAFF. CDR3 DNA sequence: TGTGCCAGCAGCGGCGGGACAGGGGTCGGGAGGACTGAAGCTTTCTTT.